The source of this TCR beta chain is a study of T cell changes during pregnancy in multiple sclerosis (dated by TCRdb to the late 2010s). About the investigation overall: Changes in the T cell repertoire over the course of pregnancy were examined in this study in women with multiple sclerosis.

Compared with germline, V lacks 4 bases and J lacks 7 bases; bases without a gene match: 11. The CDR3 holds 16 amino acids from the cysteine to the phenylalanine. Just CDR3 DNA is preserved here, 48 bases in frame from base 1. The germline V gene sets CDR1 to SNHLY and CDR2 to FYNNEI. The protocol used for the library was the immunoSEQ multiplex PCR assay. The table was pulled from immuneACCESS by TCRdb, which kept in-frame rearrangements only. Such tables lose some clones; where checked, under half of the loss comes from unresolved V genes, and the rest has no known cause. The table for this sample lists about 56,000 clones; roughly nine tenths of them were counted only once. The top ten hold around 2% of the sample. Comment on this clone: No antigen is known for it. No much larger clone is present one base from it, and per-base qualities are unavailable.

The rearranged segments are TRBV2 and TRBJ2-1, with 9 junctional bases fitting TRBD2. This TCR came from a female donor in good health, enrolled as a control in a pregnancy study. The sample here was peripheral blood, taken in the first trimester of pregnancy. The CDR3 has the sequence CASSAGGSGGLNEQFF. The DNA is as follows: TGTGCCAGCAGTGCAGGTGGCAGCGGGGGGCTTAATGAGCAGTTCTTC.